These 25 T cell receptor beta chains were all obtained from the same sample, sequenced in a study of shared clonotypes between healthy human individuals. Using immunoSEQ multiplex PCR, the repertoire was profiled, and TCRdb retains in-frame clones only, with some absent. The sample contains some 2,500,000 clones, under 95% of which appear only once. Material: naive CD4+ T cells from PBMCs. The subset is: CD45RA+ positively selected. These TCRs come from a man younger than 35 in good health. Some clones in this sample may be carry-over from other donors' samples.

The chain couples TRBV4-1 to TRBJ2-1; TRBD2 matches at 12 bases. The germline V gene encodes CDR1 MGHRA and CDR2 YSYEKL. V lost 0 bases and J lost 5; bases outside the gene matches: 8. This CDR3 has 18 amino acids. The CDR3 protein is CASSQDRSSGRADNEQFF. CDR3 DNA sequence: TGCGCCAGCAGCCAAGATAGGTCTAGCGGGAGGGCCGACAATGAGCAGTTCTTC.

This chain joins TRBV5-1 and TRBJ2-7, with D unresolved. The germline V and J ends were trimmed by 0 bases and 4 bases, with 14 bases remaining between them. The CDR3 is made up of 15 amino acids. Germline assignment: CDR1 SGHRS and CDR2 YFSETQ. The CDR3 sequence is CASSLGGSMVYEQYF. CDR3 in DNA: TGCGCCAGCAGCTTGGGCGGCTCGATGGTATACGAGCAGTACTTC.

This chain uses TRBV7-6 with TRBJ1-5, with 9 bases identical to TRBD1. Looked up from germline, CDR1 is SGHVS and CDR2 is FNYEAQ. V dropped 6 bases and J dropped 6; count of bases not matched to a gene: 3. CDR3 length: 13 amino acids. The CDR3 coding sequence is TGTGCCAGCAGGGAGGGACAGGGTCAGCCCCAGCATTTT. It yields the protein CASREGQGQPQHF.

The V gene is TRBV7-2, the J gene TRBJ1-4, with TRBD1 matching 7 bases. In germline, CDR1 is SGHTA, CDR2 FQGNSA. Trimming cost V 0 bases and J 3 bases; bases outside gene matches: 1. There are 15 residues in the CDR3. Here the CDR3 reads CASSLAGTANEKLFF. CDR3 DNA sequence: TGTGCCAGCAGCTTAGCTGGGACAGCTAATGAAAAACTGTTTTTT.

The genes are TRBV10-3 and TRBJ1-1; TRBD1 matches at 11 bases. Germline V gene lookup returns CDR1 ENHRY and CDR2 SYGVKD. The CDR3 loop spans 16 amino acids. The V and J ends lost 2 bases and 1 base, in that order; junction bases with no gene match: 3. CDR3 protein: CAISEGDRGENTEAFF. CDR3 DNA: TGTGCCATCAGTGAGGGGGACAGGGGGGAGAACACTGAAGCTTTCTTT.

Only one count was recorded for this clone. The chain joins TRBV4-2 to TRBJ1-5, with 7 bases lining up with TRBD1. The CDR3 runs to 17 residues. Unmatched junction bases numbered 11, after V lost 0 bases and J lost 6 bases. CDR1 and CDR2 (germline): LGHNA, YNFKEQ. The CDR3 loop is CASSQDPGGRDSQPQHF. The CDR3 DNA follows: TGTGCCAGCAGCCAAGATCCGGGGGGCAGGGACAGTCAGCCCCAGCATTTT.

The chain joins TRBV4-2 to TRBJ2-7, with TRBD2 as a possible D gene (6 bases). The CDR3 runs to 17 residues. Germline CDR1 reads LGHNA; CDR2 reads YNFKEQ. V was trimmed by 0 bases and J by 2 bases, leaving 17 bases between them. CDR3 DNA sequence: TGTGCCAGCAGCCAAGATGGCAGGCGGGATCGGGCCTACGAGCAGTACTTC. It specifies CASSQDGRRDRAYEQYF.

V usage is TRBV13 and J usage is TRBJ2-1, with D uncertain. CDR3 length: 17 residues. CDR1 is PRHDT and CDR2 is FYEKMQ in the germline V gene (reference sequence). The V end was cut by 2 bases, the J end by 0 bases, with 14 bases between. The CDR3 sequence: CASSLFNMWASYNEQFF. CDR3 in DNA: TGTGCCAGCAGCTTATTTAATATGTGGGCCTCCTACAATGAGCAGTTCTTC. The full variable domain, with the rest looked up from reference TRBV13 and TRBJ2-1, is AAGVIQSPRHLIKEKRETATLKCYPIPRHDTVYWYQQGPGQDPQFLISFYEKMQSDKGSIPDRFSAQQFSDYHSELNMSSLELGDSALYFCASSLFNMWASYNEQFFGPGTRLTVL.

The CDR3 loop reads CASSPPPGKVHEQYF. CDR3 in DNA: TGTGCCAGCTCACCACCGCCAGGGAAGGTTCACGAGCAGTACTTC. The rearrangement joins TRBV18 to TRBJ2-7; the D gene is possibly TRBD1 (5 bases). Germline CDR1 is KGHSH and CDR2 is LQKENI. The CDR3 covers 15 residues. Trimming took off 0 bases at V and 5 bases at J, with 14 bases between the two ends.

V usage is TRBV15 and J usage is TRBJ2-3; 7 bases fit TRBD2. With 0 bases clipped from V and 4 bases from J, the junction kept 10 bases outside the gene matches. Germline loops: CDR1 LNHNV, CDR2 YYDKDF (reference sequence). This CDR3 is 17 amino acids long. This chain's CDR3 is CATSRDLSGIQSDTQYF. In nucleotides, the CDR3 is TGTGCCACCAGCAGAGATCTAAGCGGGATCCAATCAGATACGCAGTATTTT. The entire variable domain, with the rest obtained from reference TRBV15 and TRBJ2-3, is as follows: DAMVIQNPRYQVTQFGKPVTLSCSQTLNHNVMYWYQQKSSQAPKLLFHYYDKDFNNEADTPDNFQSRRPNTSFCFLDIRSPGLGDTAMYLCATSRDLSGIQSDTQYFGPGTRLTVL.

The V and J genes are TRBV4-2 and TRBJ1-2; D may be TRBD1 (5 bases). The CDR3 covers 17 residues. Germline CDR1 reads LGHNA; CDR2 reads YNFKEQ. Trimming removed 0 bases at V and 0 bases at J, with 14 bases between. CDR3 DNA sequence: TGTGCCAGCAGCCAAGATCCCCAGACAGCTACTAACTATGGCTACACCTTC. Translated, it gives CASSQDPQTATNYGYTF.

The rearrangement joins TRBV11-2 to TRBJ2-7; D not certain. The germline gives CDR1 SGHAT, CDR2 FQNNGV. The CDR3 is 13 residues long. Trimming shortened V by 5 bases and J by 3 bases, and 11 bases separated the two germline ends. The CDR3 spells CASSRATGYEQYF. Written as DNA, the CDR3 is TGTGCCAGCAGCAGGGCTACGGGCTACGAGCAGTACTTC. Using reference TRBV11-2 and TRBJ2-7 for the parts outside the CDR3, the full variable domain is EAGVAQSPRYKIIEKRQSVAFWCNPISGHATLYWYQQILGQGPKLLIQFQNNGVVDDSQLPKDRFSAERLKGVDSTLKIQPAKLEDSAVYLCASSRATGYEQYFGPGTRLTVT.

The rearrangement uses TRBV5-1 and TRBJ2-1; D is possibly TRBD1 or TRBD2 (6 bases each). The CDR3 loop spans 13 amino acids. Germline CDR1 reads SGHRS; CDR2 reads YFSETQ. Trimming took 0 bases from V and 8 from J, leaving 9 bases between them. The CDR3 nucleotides are TGCGCCAGCAGCTTGGACAGGGAGGATGAGCAGTTCTTC. Its translation: CASSLDREDEQFF.

This clone was found once. The CDR3 nucleotides are TGTGCCATCAGTGGACCGGGACAGGGGGCCTCCGAGCAGTACTTC. Translated, it gives CAISGPGQGASEQYF. V usage is TRBV10-3 and J usage is TRBJ2-7; 12 bases map to TRBD1. V was pared by 4 bases and J by 6 bases, with 7 bases of the junction left unmatched. The CDR3 is 15 amino acids. CDR1 and CDR2 from the germline V gene are ENHRY and SYGVKD.

The chain has TRBV4-3 and TRBJ1-2; the match to TRBD1 covers 9 bases. The germline CDR1 and CDR2 sequences are LGHNA and YSLEER. The ends lost 5 bases at V and 0 bases at J; junction bases unmatched: 10. The CDR3 runs to 17 residues. The CDR3 reads CASSGGTGLLSNYGYTF. In nucleotides, the CDR3 is TGCGCCAGCAGCGGAGGGACAGGGCTTCTTTCTAACTATGGCTACACCTTC.

This chain uses TRBV28 with TRBJ2-3, with 9 positions matching TRBD2. The CDR3 covers 14 residues. Germline lookup yields CDR1 MDHEN and CDR2 SYDVKM. The V segment lost 5 bases and the J segment 5 bases; nucleotides outside the gene matches: 5. The CDR3 DNA is TGTGCCAGCAGTACCACGACTAGCGGAGATACGCAGTATTTT. Protein: CASSTTTSGDTQYF. The whole variable domain, remainder taken from reference TRBV28 and TRBJ2-3, is DVKVTQSSRYLVKRTGEKVFLECVQDMDHENMFWYRQDPGLGLRLIYFSYDVKMKEKGDIPEGYSVSREKKERFSLILESASTNQTSMYLCASSTTTSGDTQYFGPGTRLTVL.

This rearrangement joins TRBV7-9 to TRBJ2-2; D possibly matches TRBD1 or TRBD2 (5 bases each). Trimming removed 1 base from V and 1 base from J, with 10 bases in between. CDR1 is SEHNR, CDR2 FQNEAQ, per germline (reference sequence). CDR3 length: 16 residues. Here the CDR3 reads CASSLVGTQNTGELFF. The DNA of the CDR3 is TGTGCCAGCAGCTTAGTTGGGACCCAGAACACCGGGGAGCTGTTTTTT.

This clone was seen only once. This CDR3 is also generated by other DNA sequences in the sample. The chain has TRBV5-1 and TRBJ2-1; 10 bases are shared with TRBD2. The CDR3 is 15 residues long. Trimming cost V 2 bases and J 2 bases; bases outside gene matches: 1. The germline V gene encodes CDR1 SGHRS and CDR2 YFSETQ. CDR3 in amino acids: CASSFTSGAYNEQFF. CDR3 sequence (DNA): TGCGCCAGCAGCTTCACTAGCGGGGCCTACAATGAGCAGTTCTTC.

The J gene is TRBJ2-2, the V gene TRBV5-1; D unresolved. V dropped 0 bases and J dropped 5 bases, with 8 bases sitting between them. This CDR3 is 14 amino acids long. The germline V gene has CDR1 SGHRS and CDR2 YFSETQ. CDR3 coding DNA: TGCGCCAGCAGCTTGGTGGGTTGGACCGGGGAGCTGTTTTTT. Translation gives CASSLVGWTGELFF.

The chain recombines TRBV11-3 with TRBJ1-5, with D uncertain. V lost 5 bases and J lost 0, with 17 bases in between. CDR1 is SGHNT and CDR2 is YENEEA in the germline V gene. The CDR3 runs to 17 residues. CDR3 nucleotides: TGTGCCAGCAGCCCGAGGAGGTGGGGATATAGCAATCAGCCCCAGCATTTT. This encodes CASSPRRWGYSNQPQHF.

V usage is TRBV6-1 and J usage is TRBJ1-1, with 12 bases identical to TRBD1. CDR1 MNHNS and CDR2 SASEGT come from the germline V gene. The CDR3 has 13 residues. V gave up 4 bases and J gave up 10 bases; unmatched junction bases: 4. CDR3 loop: CASSGDRGLGAFF. The CDR3 DNA reads TGTGCCAGCAGTGGGGACAGGGGGCTCGGAGCTTTCTTT.

The chain recombines TRBV19 with TRBJ2-2; the D gene is possibly TRBD2 (6 bases). CDR1 and CDR2 from the germline V gene are LNHDA and SQIVND (reference sequence). The V end lost 3 bases, the J end lost 1 base, and 12 bases lay between the germline ends. The CDR3 sequence is 16 residues long. The chain's CDR3 is CASSMGLGGNTGELFF. As DNA, the CDR3 is TGTGCCAGTAGTATGGGGCTCGGGGGGAACACCGGGGAGCTGTTTTTT.

V gene TRBV5-1 combines with J gene TRBJ2-7; TRBD1 or TRBD2 may be the D gene (5 bases each). The CDR3 runs to 16 residues. The V end was cut by 3 bases, the J end by 0 bases, with 16 bases between. Germline assignment: CDR1 SGHRS and CDR2 YFSETQ. CDR3 in DNA: TGCGCCAGCAGCTCCTACGTGGGGGTTAGCTCCTACGAGCAGTACTTC. Translation gives CASSSYVGVSSYEQYF. Full variable domain (rest looked up from reference TRBV5-1 and TRBJ2-7): KAGVTQTPRYLIKTRGQQVTLSCSPISGHRSVSWYQQTPGQGLQFLFEYFSETQRNKGNFPGRFSGRQFSNSRSEMNVSTLELGDSALYLCASSSYVGVSSYEQYFGPGTRLTVT.

The DNA of the CDR3 is TGTGCCAGCAGCCAAGATACTAGCGGTGAGCAGTTCTTC. It translates to CASSQDTSGEQFF. The chain carries TRBV14 and TRBJ2-1; 8 positions agree with TRBD2. V was clipped by 0 bases and J by 9 bases; unmatched bases: 1. Germline assignment: CDR1 SGHDN and CDR2 FVKESK. This CDR3 has 13 residues.

V gene TRBV28 combines with J gene TRBJ2-3; unclear D gene. There are 15 residues in the CDR3. Looked up from germline, CDR1 is MDHEN and CDR2 is SYDVKM. V lost 2 bases and J lost 4, with 13 bases in between. CDR3 DNA sequence: TGTGCCAGCAGTTTAAGCGCAATAGACCCAGATACGCAGTATTTT. Encoded protein: CASSLSAIDPDTQYF.